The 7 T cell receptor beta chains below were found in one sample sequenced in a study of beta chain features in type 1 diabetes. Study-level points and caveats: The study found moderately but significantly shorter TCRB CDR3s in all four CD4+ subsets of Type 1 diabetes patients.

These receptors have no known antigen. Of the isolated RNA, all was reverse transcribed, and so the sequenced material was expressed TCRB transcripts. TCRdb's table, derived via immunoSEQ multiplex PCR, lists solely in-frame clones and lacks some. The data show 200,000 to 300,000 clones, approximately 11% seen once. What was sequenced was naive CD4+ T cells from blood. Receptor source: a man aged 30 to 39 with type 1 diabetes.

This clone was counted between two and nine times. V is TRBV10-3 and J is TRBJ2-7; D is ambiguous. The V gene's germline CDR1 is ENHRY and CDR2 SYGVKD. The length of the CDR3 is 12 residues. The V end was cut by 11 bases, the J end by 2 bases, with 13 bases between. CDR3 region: CASSYSPYEQYF. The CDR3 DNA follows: TGTGCCTCCTCTTACAGTCCCTACGAGCAGTACTTC.

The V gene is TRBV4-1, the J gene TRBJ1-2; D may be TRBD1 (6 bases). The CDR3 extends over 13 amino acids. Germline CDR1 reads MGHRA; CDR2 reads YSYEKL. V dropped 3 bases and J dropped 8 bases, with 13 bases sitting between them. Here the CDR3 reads CASSQRGAGGYTF. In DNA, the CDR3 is TGCGCCAGCAGCCAGCGGGGGGCTGGGGGCTACACCTTC.

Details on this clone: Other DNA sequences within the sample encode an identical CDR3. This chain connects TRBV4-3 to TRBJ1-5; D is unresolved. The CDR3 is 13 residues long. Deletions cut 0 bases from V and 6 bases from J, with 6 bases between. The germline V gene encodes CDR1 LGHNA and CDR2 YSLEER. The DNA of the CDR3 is TGCGCCAGCAGCCAAGACTATTCTCAGCCCCAGCATTTT. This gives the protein CASSQDYSQPQHF.

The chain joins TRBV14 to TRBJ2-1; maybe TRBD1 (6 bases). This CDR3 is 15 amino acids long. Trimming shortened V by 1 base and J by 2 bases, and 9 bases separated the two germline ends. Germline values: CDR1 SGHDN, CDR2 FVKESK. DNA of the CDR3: TGTGCCAGCAGCCAAGCAGGGGTTCCCTACAATGAGCAGTTCTTC. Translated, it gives CASSQAGVPYNEQFF.

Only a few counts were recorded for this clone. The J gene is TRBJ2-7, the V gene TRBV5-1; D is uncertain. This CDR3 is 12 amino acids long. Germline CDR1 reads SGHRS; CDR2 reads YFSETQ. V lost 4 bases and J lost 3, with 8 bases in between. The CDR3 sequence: CASSRDLYEQYF. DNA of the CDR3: TGCGCCAGCAGCCGCGATCTCTACGAGCAGTACTTC. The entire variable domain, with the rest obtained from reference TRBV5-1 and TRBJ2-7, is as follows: KAGVTQTPRYLIKTRGQQVTLSCSPISGHRSVSWYQQTPGQGLQFLFEYFSETQRNKGNFPGRFSGRQFSNSRSEMNVSTLELGDSALYLCASSRDLYEQYFGPGTRLTVT.

The CDR3 DNA reads as TGTGCCAGCAGCTATTGGGGGGGCGTGGGTCAGCCCCAGCATTTT. This translates into CASSYWGGVGQPQHF. This rearrangement joins TRBV5-6 to TRBJ1-5, with D possibly matching TRBD1 (6 bases). Trimming cost V 3 bases and J 6 bases, with 16 bases left between them. CDR1 is SGHDT, CDR2 YYEEEE, per germline. The CDR3 is made up of 15 amino acids.

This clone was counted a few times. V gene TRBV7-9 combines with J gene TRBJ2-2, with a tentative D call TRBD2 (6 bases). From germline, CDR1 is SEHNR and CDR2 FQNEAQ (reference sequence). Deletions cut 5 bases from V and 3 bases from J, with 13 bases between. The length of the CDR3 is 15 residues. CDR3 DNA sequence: TGTGCCAGCAGCGCAGGGCGGGGACACACCGGGGAGCTGTTTTTT. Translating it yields CASSAGRGHTGELFF.